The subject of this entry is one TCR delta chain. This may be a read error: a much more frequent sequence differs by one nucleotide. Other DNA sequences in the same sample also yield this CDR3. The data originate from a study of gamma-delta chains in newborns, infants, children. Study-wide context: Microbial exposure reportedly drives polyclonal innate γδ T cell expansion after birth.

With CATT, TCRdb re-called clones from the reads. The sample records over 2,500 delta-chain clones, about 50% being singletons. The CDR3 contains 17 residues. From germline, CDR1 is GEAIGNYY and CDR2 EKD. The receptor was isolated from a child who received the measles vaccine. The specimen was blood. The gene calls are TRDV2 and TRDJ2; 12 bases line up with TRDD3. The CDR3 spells CACDSVLGDTLTAQLFF. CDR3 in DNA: TGTGCCTGTGACTCCGTACTGGGGGATACTTTGACAGCACAGCTCTTCTTT.